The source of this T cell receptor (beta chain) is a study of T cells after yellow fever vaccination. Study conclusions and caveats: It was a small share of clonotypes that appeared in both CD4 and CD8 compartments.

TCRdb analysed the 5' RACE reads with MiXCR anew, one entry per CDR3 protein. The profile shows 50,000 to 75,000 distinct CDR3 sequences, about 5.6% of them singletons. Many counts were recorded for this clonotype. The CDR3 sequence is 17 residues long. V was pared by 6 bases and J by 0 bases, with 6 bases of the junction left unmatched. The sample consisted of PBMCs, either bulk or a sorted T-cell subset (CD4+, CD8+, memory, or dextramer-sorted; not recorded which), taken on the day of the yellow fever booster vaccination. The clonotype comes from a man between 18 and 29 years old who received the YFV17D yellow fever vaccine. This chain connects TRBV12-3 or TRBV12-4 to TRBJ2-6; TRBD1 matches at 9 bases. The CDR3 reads CASRAGTGTSGANVLTF. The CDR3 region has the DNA TGTGCCAGCAGGGCCGGGACAGGGACCTCTGGGGCCAACGTCCTGACTTTC.